The 17 T cell receptor beta chains given below trace back to one sample, sequenced in a study of T cell changes during pregnancy in multiple sclerosis. Sequenced by immunoSEQ multiplex PCR; TCRdb stores in-frame clones only, minus some. The table lists approximately 61,000 clones, approximately 89% of them singletons. The material was peripheral blood, obtained after pregnancy. These receptor sequences come from a female donor in good health, enrolled as a control in a pregnancy study.

The chain employs TRBV5-4 and TRBJ2-1; D is uncertain. The V and J ends lost 4 bases and 0 bases respectively, with 11 bases between them. The CDR3 spans 15 residues. The germline V gene has CDR1 SGHNT and CDR2 YYREEE (reference sequence). CDR3 sequence reads: CASSQHASSYNEQFF. CDR3 sequence (DNA): TGTGCCAGCAGCCAACATGCTAGCTCCTACAATGAGCAGTTCTTC.

The chain combines TRBV19 with TRBJ2-1; possible D gene TRBD2, 5 bases. Germline V gene lookup returns CDR1 LNHDA and CDR2 SQIVND (reference sequence). There are 15 residues in the CDR3. The V gene lost 3 bases and the J gene lost 3 bases, with 12 bases spanning the gap. The CDR3 coding sequence is TGTGCCAGTAGTATTTCACGGGCGGGCTACAATGAGCAGTTCTTC. Amino acids: CASSISRAGYNEQFF.

The V call is TRBV14, the J call TRBJ2-5; TRBD2 matches at 10 bases. The CDR3 is 17 residues long. V shed 1 base and J 4 bases; nucleotides not matched to a gene: 9. Per germline, CDR1 SGHDN and CDR2 FVKESK. This CDR3 reads CASSQGWASGRGETQYF. The CDR3 coding sequence is TGTGCCAGCAGCCAAGGGTGGGCTAGCGGGAGAGGAGAGACCCAGTACTTC.

J is TRBJ2-1 and V is TRBV4-1; TRBD2 agrees at 7 bases. V shed 1 base, J shed 6 bases, and the junction held 6 bases outside the gene matches. Germline CDR1 MGHRA, CDR2 YSYEKL. The CDR3 contains 15 residues. The CDR3 region has the DNA TGCGCCAGCAGCCAAGCCAGAACGGGGGGCAATGAGCAGTTCTTC. It encodes CASSQARTGGNEQFF.

The rearrangement links TRBV4-2 to TRBJ2-3, with 10 bases lining up with TRBD2. Germline V gene lookup returns CDR1 LGHNA and CDR2 YNFKEQ. With 4 bases clipped from V and 6 bases from J, the junction kept 13 bases outside the gene matches. The length of the CDR3 is 17 residues. This CDR3 reads CASSPTFERGGQDTQYF. DNA for the CDR3: TGTGCCAGCAGCCCTACCTTCGAGCGGGGGGGCCAGGATACGCAGTATTTT.

The chain has TRBV6-6 and TRBJ2-7; 8 bases fit TRBD2. The CDR3 runs 14 residues. J was trimmed by 2 bases and V by 8 bases; bases with no gene match: 8. Germline V gene sequence: CDR1 MNHNY, CDR2 SVGAGI (reference sequence). The CDR3 DNA sequence: TGTGCCAGCCGGGCCGGGGGGGCAGCCTACGAGCAGTACTTC. Translation gives CASRAGGAAYEQYF.

This chain connects TRBV28 to TRBJ2-1, with 7 bases aligning to TRBD2. V gave up 1 base and J gave up 2 bases; unmatched junction bases: 5. In germline, CDR1 is MDHEN, CDR2 SYDVKM. The CDR3 has 16 amino acids. CDR3 residues: CASSLYWRETYNEQFF. The CDR3 DNA is TGTGCCAGCAGTTTATACTGGCGGGAGACCTACAATGAGCAGTTCTTC. Full variable domain (missing parts from reference TRBV28 and TRBJ2-1): DVKVTQSSRYLVKRTGEKVFLECVQDMDHENMFWYRQDPGLGLRLIYFSYDVKMKEKGDIPEGYSVSREKKERFSLILESASTNQTSMYLCASSLYWRETYNEQFFGPGTRLTVL.

This chain connects TRBV9 to TRBJ2-3, with 10 bases fitting TRBD2. Trimming at V came to 2 bases and at J to 2 bases, leaving 5 bases not matched to a gene. Germline values: CDR1 SGDLS, CDR2 YYNGEE. The CDR3 has 16 residues. As DNA, the CDR3 is TGTGCCAGCAGCGTGTCTAGCGGGGGCTACACAGATACGCAGTATTTT. This encodes CASSVSSGGYTDTQYF.

The chain combines TRBV5-1 with TRBJ2-2; the D gene is possibly TRBD1 (6 bases). The V and J ends lost 4 bases and 3 bases respectively, with 19 bases between them. CDR3 size: 17 residues. CDR1 and CDR2 from the germline V gene are SGHRS and YFSETQ. Here the CDR3 reads CASSPDGQGLDTGELFF. The CDR3 DNA sequence: TGCGCCAGCAGCCCGGATGGCCAGGGGCTGGACACCGGGGAGCTGTTTTTT.

The chain couples TRBV7-3 to TRBJ2-1, with TRBD2 as a possible D gene (5 bases). The CDR3 runs to 16 residues. Germline V gives CDR1 SGHTA, CDR2 FQGTGA. Trimming pared 5 bases from V and 10 bases from J, leaving 24 bases between. Written as DNA, the CDR3 is TGTGCCAGCAGCGCTTATATCCGGCTAGCTGGAGACGAGCAGTTCTTC. Translating gives CASSAYIRLAGDEQFF.

Only one count was recorded for this clone. This rearrangement joins TRBV7-8 to TRBJ2-2; 7 bases align to TRBD1. The CDR3 is 16 amino acids. From germline, CDR1 is SGHVS and CDR2 FQNEAQ. V was clipped by 0 bases and J by 6 bases; unmatched bases: 7. This chain's CDR3 is CASSLAWKGTAGELFF. CDR3 sequence (DNA): TGTGCCAGCAGCTTAGCCTGGAAAGGGACAGCCGGGGAGCTGTTTTTT.

V gene TRBV6-5 combines with J gene TRBJ2-7; a possible D gene is TRBD1 (6 bases). Trimming removed 0 bases from V and 6 bases from J, with 15 bases in between. Germline V lookup: CDR1 MNHEY, CDR2 SVGAGI. The CDR3 runs 15 residues. CDR3 loop: CASSYSSRGSGEQYF. The CDR3, as DNA: TGTGCCAGCAGTTACTCGAGTAGGGGGTCGGGCGAGCAGTACTTC.

The J gene is TRBJ1-5, the V gene TRBV28; D is uncertain. The germline V and J ends were trimmed by 7 bases and 2 bases, with 18 bases remaining between them. This CDR3 spans 16 amino acids. Germline V gene data show CDR1 as MDHEN and CDR2 as SYDVKM. The CDR3 sequence is CASNPPREGGNQPQHF. DNA for the CDR3: TGTGCCAGCAATCCTCCGCGGGAGGGAGGCAATCAGCCCCAGCATTTT.

This clone was counted between two and nine times. The rearrangement links TRBV4-3 to TRBJ1-4; D possibly corresponds to TRBD1 (6 bases). Germline values: CDR1 LGHNA, CDR2 YSLEER. This CDR3 comprises 15 residues. Trimming removed 6 bases at V and 7 bases at J, with 18 bases between. The CDR3 loop reads CASSPTQGRGEKLFF. The DNA of the CDR3 is TGCGCCAGCAGTCCCACCCAGGGGCGCGGTGAAAAACTGTTTTTT.

The CDR3 nucleotides read TGTGCCAGCCCGAGGGGGCAGAACACTGAAGCTTTCTTT. Amino acids: CASPRGQNTEAFF. The V gene is TRBV6-1, the J gene TRBJ1-1; 7 positions match TRBD1. The germline CDR1 and CDR2 sequences are MNHNS and SASEGT. The CDR3 has 13 amino acids. After removal of 8 bases from V and 1 base from J, the junction contained 4 bases not matched to a gene.

The chain links TRBV9 to TRBJ2-2, with D hard to call. The CDR3 covers 15 residues. Germline V gives CDR1 SGDLS, CDR2 YYNGEE. With 0 bases removed from V and 6 bases from J, the gap between germline ends came to 12 bases. The CDR3: CASSVEGAGAGELFF. The CDR3 coding sequence is TGTGCCAGCAGCGTAGAAGGAGCTGGCGCCGGGGAGCTGTTTTTT.

The V call is TRBV27, the J call TRBJ2-2, with 10 nucleotides matching TRBD1. Trimming took 1 base from V and 7 from J; bases not matched to a gene: 3. Germline V gene sequence: CDR1 MNHEY, CDR2 SMNVEV (reference sequence). The CDR3 loop spans 15 amino acids. This CDR3 reads CASSLWDRGSGELFF. The CDR3 DNA sequence: TGTGCCAGCAGTTTATGGGACAGGGGAAGCGGGGAGCTGTTTTTT.